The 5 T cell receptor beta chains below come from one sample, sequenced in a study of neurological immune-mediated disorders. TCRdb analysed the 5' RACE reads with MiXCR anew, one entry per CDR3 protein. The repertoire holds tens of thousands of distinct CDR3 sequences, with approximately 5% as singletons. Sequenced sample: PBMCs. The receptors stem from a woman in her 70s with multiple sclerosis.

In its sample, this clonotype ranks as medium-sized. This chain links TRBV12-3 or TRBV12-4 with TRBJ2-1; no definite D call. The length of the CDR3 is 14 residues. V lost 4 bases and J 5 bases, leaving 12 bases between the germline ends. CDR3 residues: CASSSSYKNNEQFF. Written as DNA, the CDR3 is TGTGCCAGCAGTTCCTCTTACAAGAACAATGAGCAGTTCTTC.

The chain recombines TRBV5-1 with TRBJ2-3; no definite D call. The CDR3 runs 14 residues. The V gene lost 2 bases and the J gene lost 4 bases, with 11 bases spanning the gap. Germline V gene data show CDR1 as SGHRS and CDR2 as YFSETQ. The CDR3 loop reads CASSLSRAPDTQYF. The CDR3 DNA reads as TGCGCCAGCAGCTTATCCCGGGCGCCAGATACGCAGTATTTT.

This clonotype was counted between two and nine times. The CDR3 sequence: CASSFGGTTDTQYF. The CDR3 DNA follows: TGTGCCAGCTCATTCGGCGGGACCACAGATACGCAGTATTTT. This chain links TRBV18 with TRBJ2-3; a weak D match, TRBD2 (6 bases). CDR1 and CDR2 (germline): KGHSH, LQKENI. This CDR3 has 14 residues. V lost 5 bases and J 2 bases, leaving 11 bases between the germline ends.

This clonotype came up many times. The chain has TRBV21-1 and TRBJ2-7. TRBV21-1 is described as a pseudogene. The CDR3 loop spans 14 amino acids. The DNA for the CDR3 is TGTGCCAGCAGCACCAGGTTCGGCTCCTACGAGCAGTACTTC. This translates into CASSTRFGSYEQYF.

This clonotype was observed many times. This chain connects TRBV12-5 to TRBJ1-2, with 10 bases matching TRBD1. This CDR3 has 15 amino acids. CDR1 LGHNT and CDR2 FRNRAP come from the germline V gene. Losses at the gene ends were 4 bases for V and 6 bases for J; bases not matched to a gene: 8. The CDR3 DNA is TGTGCTAGTGGTTGGACGACAGGGGGCATAGATGGCTACACCTTC. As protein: CASGWTTGGIDGYTF.